This T cell receptor (beta chain) was obtained from a study of T cell repertoires in cytomegalovirus infection. TCRdb re-called the reads through MiXCR, storing one row per CDR3 protein. The table lists roughly 990,000 distinct CDR3 sequences, around 32% of them singletons. In regard to this clonotype: The antigen is unknown.

Study outcomes and limitations: The ex vivo response was dominated by HLA-C-restricted CMV-specific TCR beta clonotypes.

Sequenced here: cultured CD8+ T cells from PBMCs, sampled from culture after CMV antigen stimulation. The sequence was collected from a human donor in good health (CMV status not recorded). Some clones in this sample may be carry-over from other donors' samples.

The CDR3, as DNA: TGCGCCAGCAGCCAAGTTGCAGGGGGCTTAAAAGAGACCCAGTACTTC. Amino acids: CASSQVAGGLKETQYF. V is TRBV4-3 and J is TRBJ2-5, with TRBD1 matching over 8 bases. With 1 base clipped from V and 3 bases from J, the junction kept 7 bases outside the gene matches. The CDR3 has 16 amino acids. Germline loops: CDR1 LGHNA, CDR2 YSLEER.